This T cell receptor beta chain was identified in a study of T cell responses to AZD1222 COVID-19 vaccine. The CDR3 spans 13 residues. Deletions cut 1 base from V and 2 bases from J, with 6 bases between. The germline gives CDR1 SGHNT, CDR2 YENEEA. Produced via immunoSEQ multiplex PCR; TCRdb's table is partial and in-frame only. The sample shows roughly 77,000 clones, 90% to 95% of them seen only once. Here the sequenced sample was peripheral blood, taken on day 0 of AZD1222 vaccination. The chain is built from TRBV11-3 and TRBJ2-7; D is uncertain. This TCR was recovered from an adult in good health. Here the CDR3 reads CASSLGGPYEQYF. CDR3 sequence (DNA): TGTGCCAGCAGCTTAGGCGGCCCCTACGAGCAGTACTTC.